The 14 T cell receptor beta chains below all came from one sample that was sequenced in a study of T cells in Graves' hyperthyroidism and ophthalmopathy. RNA transcripts provided the source from which TCR beta CDR3 regions were amplified. A set of HTBI primers served as the primers for a first-round RT-PCR of the TCR CDR3. TCRdb reprocessed the multiplex PCR reads via MiXCR and lists one record per CDR3 protein. Here the sample spans roughly 630,000 distinct CDR3 sequences, about 15% being singletons. The sequencing input was blood. The receptors were sampled from a woman aged 25 to 39 with Graves' hyperthyroidism.

This clonotype was observed at least ten times. The rearrangement joins TRBV30 to TRBJ1-5, with 7 nucleotides matching TRBD1. The V gene end was trimmed by 3 bases and the J gene end by 6 bases; junction bases not matched to a gene: 5. The CDR3 is 13 residues long. CDR1 is GTSNPN, CDR2 SVGIG, per germline (reference sequence). This CDR3 is CAWREGAGQPQHF. In nucleotides, the CDR3 is TGTGCCTGGAGGGAGGGGGCGGGTCAGCCCCAGCATTTT. Filled out from reference TRBV30 and TRBJ1-5, the complete variable domain reads SQTIHQWPATLVQPVGSPLSLECTVEGTSNPNLYWYRQAAGRGLQLLFYSVGIGQISSEVPQNLSASRPQDRQFILSSKKLLLSDSGFYLCAWREGAGQPQHFGDGTRLSIL.

The genes are TRBV6-1 and TRBJ2-3, with D unclear. From germline, CDR1 is MNHNS and CDR2 SASEGT. V was trimmed by 6 bases and J by 0 bases, leaving 10 bases between them. This CDR3 has 14 amino acids. CDR3 loop: CASRTTASTDTQYF. CDR3 sequence (DNA): TGTGCCAGCAGGACAACGGCTAGCACAGATACGCAGTATTTT.

The chain recombines TRBV24-1 with TRBJ2-3; D not resolved. Trimming took off 4 bases at V and 5 bases at J, with 15 bases between the two ends. This CDR3 spans 15 amino acids. Germline values: CDR1 KGHDR, CDR2 SFDVKD. The CDR3 nucleotides are TGTGCCACCAGTGACCGTTTTGCAAAATTAGATACGCAGTATTTT. Its protein is CATSDRFAKLDTQYF.

This chain joins TRBV6-1 and TRBJ1-1, with D unresolved. Trimming removed 5 bases from V and 4 bases from J, with 11 bases in between. Germline-derived CDR1 and CDR2 are MNHNS and SASEGT. The CDR3 consists of 13 residues. The chain's CDR3 is CASSRDFGTEAFF. Here the CDR3 DNA reads TGTGCCAGCAGTCGGGATTTTGGCACTGAAGCTTTCTTT.

The chain employs TRBV10-2 and TRBJ2-7, with a weak D call TRBD1 (5 bases). Trimming left V 10 bases short and J 0 bases short, with 10 bases between. Germline V gives CDR1 WSHSY, CDR2 SAAADI. The CDR3 has 12 residues. CDR3 sequence reads: CATRASSYEQYF. As DNA, the CDR3 is TGCGCCACCAGGGCGAGCTCCTACGAGCAGTACTTC.

The chain employs TRBV9 and TRBJ2-7; D is uncertain. This CDR3 region has 14 residues. The germline CDR1 and CDR2 sequences are SGDLS and YYNGEE. With 0 bases removed from V and 0 bases from J, the gap between germline ends came to 7 bases. Here the CDR3 reads CASSVGVSSYEQYF. The DNA of the CDR3 is TGTGCCAGCAGCGTAGGGGTCAGCTCCTACGAGCAGTACTTC.

This clonotype was seen ten or more times. The V call is TRBV20-1, the J call TRBJ2-7; D gene unclear. V shed 4 bases and J shed 3 bases, with 16 bases lying between them. Germline-derived CDR1 and CDR2 are DFQATT and SNEGSKA (reference sequence). The CDR3 covers 14 residues. The CDR3 protein is CSAIIRSSGYEQYF. The CDR3 DNA follows: TGCAGTGCTATTATTCGTAGTTCTGGCTACGAGCAGTACTTC.

Only a few counts were recorded for this clonotype. The genes are TRBV6-8 and TRBJ2-7; maybe TRBD2 (5 bases). CDR1 and CDR2 from the germline V gene are MNHGY and SAAAGT. The CDR3 sequence is 15 residues long. The V end was cut by 3 bases, the J end by 6 bases, with 18 bases between. The CDR3 protein is CASSYTPGESGEQYF. In DNA, the CDR3 is TGTGCCAGCAGTTATACCCCTGGGGAGTCTGGCGAGCAGTACTTC.

This clonotype was seen repeatedly, ten times or more. The chain carries TRBV5-1 and TRBJ2-3; 10 positions match TRBD2. The V segment lost 2 bases and the J segment 7 bases; nucleotides outside the gene matches: 16. This CDR3 contains 18 residues. Germline assignment: CDR1 SGHRS and CDR2 YFSETQ. CDR3 coding DNA: TGCGCCAGCAGCTTTCAGTTGTTGGCTAGCGGGAGTAGGAATACGCAGTATTTT. It yields the protein CASSFQLLASGSRNTQYF.

The genes are TRBV20-1 and TRBJ2-3; the D is unclear. Between the trimmed V and J ends, which lost 0 bases and 1 base, there was a span of 20 bases. This CDR3 region has 18 residues. The germline V gene encodes CDR1 DFQATT and CDR2 SNEGSKA (reference sequence). Here the CDR3 reads CSARDPLSRSAGTDTQYF. The CDR3 DNA is TGCAGTGCTAGAGACCCCTTGAGCAGGAGCGCAGGCACAGATACGCAGTATTTT.

This clonotype turned up a few times. The chain recombines TRBV5-1 with TRBJ1-2; 12 bases match TRBD1. From germline, CDR1 is SGHRS and CDR2 YFSETQ. The CDR3 is 14 residues long. Losses at the gene ends were 3 bases for V and 8 bases for J; bases not matched to a gene: 5. The CDR3 loop reads CASSSPGTGGGYTF. Written as DNA, the CDR3 is TGCGCCAGCAGCTCCCCCGGGACAGGGGGCGGCTACACCTTC.

The CDR3 DNA is TGTGCCAGCAGTTTCACCTGGGGGGGGAAGAACACCGGGGAGCTGTTTTTT. Translating it yields CASSFTWGGKNTGELFF. The V call is TRBV27, the J call TRBJ2-2, with 7 nucleotides matching TRBD2. The V segment lost 3 bases and the J segment 1 base; nucleotides outside the gene matches: 8. The CDR3 sequence is 17 residues long. Germline loops: CDR1 MNHEY, CDR2 SMNVEV (reference sequence).

There are many counts of this clonotype. The V gene is TRBV2, the J gene TRBJ1-5; D not certain. This CDR3 is built from 15 residues. Deletions cut 5 bases from V and 2 bases from J, with 13 bases between. The germline V gene has CDR1 SNHLY and CDR2 FYNNEI. CDR3 nucleotide sequence: TGTGCCAGCAGTTCGACCCTGACGGGCAATCAGCCCCAGCATTTT. Its protein product is CASSSTLTGNQPQHF. The entire variable domain, with the rest obtained from reference TRBV2 and TRBJ1-5, is as follows: EPEVTQTPSHQVTQMGQEVILRCVPISNHLYFYWYRQILGQKVEFLVSFYNNEISEKSEIFDDQFSVERPDGSNFTLKIRSTKLEDSAMYFCASSSTLTGNQPQHFGDGTRLSIL.

This clonotype was picked up a small number of times. This rearrangement joins TRBV5-4 to TRBJ2-7; D not resolved. Trimming cost V 2 bases and J 4 bases, with 10 bases left between them. The CDR3 is 13 residues long. From germline, CDR1 is SGHNT and CDR2 YYREEE (reference sequence). CDR3 residues: CASSLSLEYEQYF. The CDR3 DNA sequence: TGTGCCAGCAGCTTATCACTTGAATACGAGCAGTACTTC. The entire variable domain, with the rest obtained from reference TRBV5-4 and TRBJ2-7, is as follows: ETGVTQSPTHLIKTRGQQVTLRCSSQSGHNTVSWYQQALGQGPQFIFQYYREEENGRGNFPPRFSGLQFPNYSSELNVNALELDDSALYLCASSLSLEYEQYFGPGTRLTVT.